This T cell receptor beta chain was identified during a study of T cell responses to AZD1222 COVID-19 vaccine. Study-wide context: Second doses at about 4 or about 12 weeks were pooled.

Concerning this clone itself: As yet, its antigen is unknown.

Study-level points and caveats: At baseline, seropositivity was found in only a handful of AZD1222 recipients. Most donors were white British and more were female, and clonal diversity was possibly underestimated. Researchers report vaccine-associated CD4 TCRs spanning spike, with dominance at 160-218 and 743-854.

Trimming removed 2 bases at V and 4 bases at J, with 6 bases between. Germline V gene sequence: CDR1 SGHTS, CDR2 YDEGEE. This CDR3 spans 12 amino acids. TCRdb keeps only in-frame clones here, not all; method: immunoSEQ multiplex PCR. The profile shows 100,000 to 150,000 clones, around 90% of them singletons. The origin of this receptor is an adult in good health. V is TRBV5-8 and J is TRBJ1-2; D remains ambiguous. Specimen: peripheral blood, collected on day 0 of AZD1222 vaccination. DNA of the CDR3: TGTGCCAGCAGCTTACGGACCTATGGCTACACCTTC. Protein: CASSLRTYGYTF.